This T cell receptor (beta chain) is drawn from a study of T cell responses to AZD1222 COVID-19 vaccine. Of note for this clone: Its antigen is as yet unknown.

Germline V lookup: CDR1 MNHEY, CDR2 SVGAGI. Losses at the gene ends were 5 bases for V and 9 bases for J; bases not matched to a gene: 5. The length of the CDR3 is 13 residues. Notes on the study in general: The donor cohort was predominantly white British with a female majority, and clonal diversity may have been underestimated.

The method was immunoSEQ multiplex PCR; TCRdb's version includes in-frame clones alone and lacks a portion of them. The table records roughly 150,000 clones, about 90% of them present only once. The rearrangement links TRBV6-5 to TRBJ1-5, with 9 bases fitting TRBD1. The source is an adult who received the AZD1222 COVID-19 vaccine. The sample was peripheral blood, taken 28 days after the second AZD1222 dose. The CDR3: CASSPGTGRPQHF. CDR3 in DNA: TGTGCCAGCAGTCCCGGGACAGGGAGGCCCCAGCATTTT.